This passage covers 29 T cell receptor beta chains from one sample sequenced in a study of cytomegalovirus exposure and HLA in healthy donors (dated by TCRdb to about 2017). To prepare the library, the immunoSEQ multiplex PCR assay was applied. A mixture of 60 forward primers for TCR Vbeta segments and 13 reverse primers for TCR Jbeta segments was used in the multiplex PCR. The clones in this table, taken by TCRdb from immuneACCESS, are in-frame only. Not every clone is retained; where verified, under half of the shortfall comes from an unresolved V gene, and the cause of the rest is unknown. The sample profile shows about 72,000 clones; 60% to 75% of them were found once. 20% to 25% of the sample goes to the ten largest clones. Sequenced: PBMCs. These receptors all come from a man between 40 and 49 years old in good health and CMV-seropositive.

This clone was seen a handful of times. This sample includes further DNA sequences coding for the same CDR3. This chain links TRBV11-3 with TRBJ2-7; D might be TRBD1 (5 bases). Trimming took 9 bases from V and 4 from J, leaving 22 bases between them. Germline-derived CDR1 and CDR2 are SGHNT and YENEEA. CDR3 size: 15 residues. DNA for the CDR3: TGTGCCAGTAGCCACAGGCAGAAGACGGCATACGAGCAGTACTTC. Translating it yields CASSHRQKTAYEQYF.

DNA of the CDR3: TGTGCCAGCGGGGACTTCAACACCGGGGAGCTGTTTTTT. It specifies CASGDFNTGELFF. The rearrangement links TRBV11-1 to TRBJ2-2, with D maybe TRBD2 (6 bases). The germline V and J ends were trimmed by 8 bases and 2 bases, with 9 bases remaining between them. Looked up from germline, CDR1 is SGHAT and CDR2 is FQDESV (reference sequence). This CDR3 is built from 13 residues.

In nucleotides, the CDR3 is TGTGCCTGGAGTGGGGTGTTGGCGGGGGGAAAGCTCTACAATGAGCAGTTCTTC. Its protein product is CAWSGVLAGGKLYNEQFF. The rearrangement uses TRBV30 and TRBJ2-1, with 8 bases lining up with TRBD2. Germline-derived CDR1 and CDR2 are GTSNPN and SVGIG (reference sequence). J was trimmed by 3 bases and V by 1 base; bases with no gene match: 14. This CDR3 has 18 residues.

This clone showed up just a few times. V is TRBV18 and J is TRBJ1-2; maybe TRBD1 (5 bases). This CDR3 region has 14 residues. Trimming stripped 2 bases from V and 5 bases from J, with 12 bases between. CDR1 is KGHSH and CDR2 is LQKENI in the germline V gene. CDR3 protein: CASSPSLDNYGYTF. The CDR3 DNA reads as TGTGCCAGCTCACCATCTCTGGACAATTATGGCTACACCTTC.

The chain couples TRBV27 to TRBJ1-2; no firm D call. The CDR3 extends over 15 amino acids. Germline V gene data show CDR1 as MNHEY and CDR2 as SMNVEV (reference sequence). Trimming took off 5 bases at V and 1 base at J, with 14 bases between the two ends. CDR3 coding DNA: TGTGCCAGCAGTAACACTATATTTTATAACTATGGCTACACCTTC. Translating it yields CASSNTIFYNYGYTF.

This chain uses TRBV14 with TRBJ2-3; D is unclear. Germline CDR1 is SGHDN and CDR2 is FVKESK. The V gene lost 3 bases and the J gene lost 0 bases, with 16 bases spanning the gap. CDR3 length equals 17 residues. CDR3: CASSHSLGVGSTDTQYF. The CDR3 DNA is TGTGCCAGCAGCCATTCCCTCGGAGTAGGAAGCACAGATACGCAGTATTTT. The full variable domain, rest sourced from reference TRBV14 and TRBJ2-3, is EAGVTQFPSHSVIEKGQTVTLRCDPISGHDNLYWYRRVMGKEIKFLLHFVKESKQDESGMPNNRFLAERTGGTYSTLKVQPAELEDSGVYFCASSHSLGVGSTDTQYFGPGTRLTVL.

This clone was counted between two and nine times. This chain uses TRBV5-1 with TRBJ2-1, with TRBD2 matching over 10 bases. The V gene's germline CDR1 is SGHRS and CDR2 YFSETQ. This CDR3 is built from 17 residues. V lost 1 base, J lost 2 bases, and 6 bases stayed unmatched. The CDR3 DNA reads TGCGCCAGCAGCTTGATGTTAGCGGGGGGAGCCTACAATGAGCAGTTCTTC. Translated, it gives CASSLMLAGGAYNEQFF.

The chain links TRBV2 to TRBJ2-5; 12 bases align to TRBD2. In germline, CDR1 is SNHLY, CDR2 FYNNEI. With V trimmed by 6 bases and J by 5 bases, 7 bases remained unmatched. The CDR3 consists of 15 residues. The CDR3 DNA sequence: TGTGCCAGCAGACCCACTAGCGGGGGGTATGAGACCCAGTACTTC. The encoded protein is CASRPTSGGYETQYF.

The V and J genes are TRBV11-2 and TRBJ2-7, with 7 bases matching TRBD1. The length of the CDR3 is 16 residues. The germline V gene encodes CDR1 SGHAT and CDR2 FQNNGV. V shed 5 bases, J shed 0 bases, and the junction held 10 bases outside the gene matches. In nucleotides, the CDR3 is TGTGCCAGCAGCCTGGCCGGACAGGTGAGCTCCTACGAGCAGTACTTC. Encoded protein: CASSLAGQVSSYEQYF.

This chain joins TRBV10-3 and TRBJ1-2; 9 bases map to TRBD1. The germline V gene encodes CDR1 ENHRY and CDR2 SYGVKD. The CDR3 runs 14 residues. Trimming took 3 bases from V and 7 from J; bases not matched to a gene: 6. CDR3 bases: TGTGCCATCAGTGACGTGACAGGGGGTAGTGGCTACACCTTC. Its protein is CAISDVTGGSGYTF.

This clone was detected a few times. The chain combines TRBV6-6 with TRBJ2-3; 8 bases match TRBD1. With 5 bases clipped from V and 7 bases from J, the junction kept 8 bases outside the gene matches. The CDR3 extends over 14 amino acids. CDR1 is MNHNY and CDR2 is SVGAGI in the germline V gene (reference sequence). The CDR3 region has the DNA TGTGCCAGCAGTCCGGGACAGGCGGTTAATACGCAGTATTTT. As protein: CASSPGQAVNTQYF.

On this clone itself: One end of the junction fails to match germline, which may point to a read error. This chain connects TRBV15 to TRBJ2-7, with a weak D call TRBD1 (5 bases). Germline lookup yields CDR1 LNHNV and CDR2 YYDKDF (reference sequence). This CDR3 is 13 amino acids long. CDR3 protein: CATSGRYGAEQYF. The CDR3 DNA reads as TGTGCCACCAGCGGTAGGTATGGGGCCGAGCAGTACTTT.

J is TRBJ1-2 and V is TRBV28, with TRBD1 identical over 10 bases. The CDR3 loop spans 14 amino acids. Germline trimming cut 5 bases from V and 2 bases from J; bases unmatched to any gene: 2. Germline loops: CDR1 MDHEN, CDR2 SYDVKM. In DNA form, the CDR3 reads TGTGCCAGCAGTCCGGGACAGGGGAACTATGGCTACACCTTC. Translating gives CASSPGQGNYGYTF.

This clone was counted once. Germline is not matched at one junction end, which may reflect a read error. J is TRBJ2-3 and V is TRBV7-9; tentative D call: TRBD2 (5 bases). CDR1 and CDR2 (germline): SEHNR, FQNEAQ (reference sequence). The CDR3 covers 16 residues. This chain's CDR3 is CASSRRSMSSTDTRYF. The DNA for the CDR3 is TGTGCCAGCAGCCGCCGCTCAATGTCTAGCACAGATACGCGGTATTTT.

The chain joins TRBV28 to TRBJ1-2; D gene ambiguous. V was clipped by 11 bases and J by 3 bases, with 10 bases between them. The CDR3 consists of 11 residues. CDR1 is MDHEN and CDR2 is SYDVKM in the germline V gene. The CDR3 bases are TGTGCCTCCAGCGACTACTATGGCTACACCTTC. As protein: CASSDYYGYTF.

This clone showed up just once. This chain joins TRBV6-4 and TRBJ2-2, with TRBD2 as a possible D gene (6 bases). CDR1 is MRHNA, CDR2 SNTAGT, per germline. V was trimmed by 6 bases and J by 7 bases, leaving 12 bases between them. The CDR3 extends over 13 amino acids. The CDR3 region has the DNA TGTGCCAGCAGCGTGACTAGTAACGGGGAGCTGTTTTTT. Its translation is CASSVTSNGELFF.

This clone showed up just once. The V and J genes are TRBV19 and TRBJ1-1; 8 nucleotides match TRBD1. The CDR3 runs to 14 residues. CDR1 LNHDA and CDR2 SQIVND come from the germline V gene (reference sequence). Unmatched junction bases numbered 8, after V lost 6 bases and J lost 5 bases. CDR3 in amino acids: CASRPQGARTEAFF. Written as DNA, the CDR3 is TGTGCCAGTAGACCTCAGGGGGCGCGTACTGAAGCTTTCTTT.

The chain combines TRBV5-4 with TRBJ2-5; 11 nucleotides match TRBD1. The CDR3 totals 15 residues. The germline V gene has CDR1 SGHNT and CDR2 YYREEE (reference sequence). V was pared by 3 bases and J by 4 bases, with 5 bases of the junction left unmatched. The CDR3 sequence is CASSYSGTGGETQYF. The CDR3 DNA follows: TGTGCCAGCAGCTACTCCGGGACAGGGGGAGAGACCCAGTACTTC.

This rearrangement joins TRBV14 to TRBJ2-7; 9 bases fit TRBD1. CDR1 and CDR2 from the germline V gene are SGHDN and FVKESK. The CDR3 sequence is 16 residues long. V dropped 0 bases and J dropped 6; count of bases not matched to a gene: 9. The CDR3 spells CASSQDLGTGHLEQYF. The DNA of the CDR3 is TGTGCCAGCAGCCAAGATCTTGGGACAGGGCACCTCGAGCAGTACTTC.

CDR3 nucleotide sequence: TGCGCCAGCAGCTTGGGGGCCGCCTCCTACGAGCAGTACTTC. Residues: CASSLGAASYEQYF. The rearrangement uses TRBV5-1 and TRBJ2-5, with D unclear. Gene TRBJ2-7 matches the end of the DNA better, so the J call may be wrong. The CDR3 runs 14 residues. The germline V gene has CDR1 SGHRS and CDR2 YFSETQ.

Comments on this clone: Given the absence of the conserved phenylalanine or tryptophan at the CDR3 end, a read error is likely. Because the CDR3's place on the DNA is in doubt, the DNA is left out and the CDR3 is given as listed by TCRdb. V and J are TRBV30 and TRBJ1-3; the table's D call, TRBD1, has no DNA check behind it. Germline-derived CDR1 and CDR2 are GTSNPN and SVGIG (reference sequence). The CDR3 totals 12 residues, both ends included. The CDR3 here is CAWSPDDIGVRY.

This clone appeared many times. This rearrangement joins TRBV4-2 to TRBJ1-5; D is unresolved. V gave up 0 bases and J gave up 6 bases, with 12 bases separating them. Germline values: CDR1 LGHNA, CDR2 YNFKEQ. This CDR3 region has 15 residues. The CDR3: CASSQEAGRGQPQHF. The CDR3 DNA sequence: TGTGCCAGCAGCCAAGAGGCCGGCCGGGGTCAGCCCCAGCATTTT.

The chain employs TRBV9 and TRBJ2-3, with 14 positions matching TRBD2. Germline V gene lookup returns CDR1 SGDLS and CDR2 YYNGEE. Trimming at V came to 4 bases and at J to 5 bases, leaving 21 bases not matched to a gene. This CDR3 region has 21 residues. CDR3 region: CASSPHPLGLAGGRREDTQYF. The CDR3 DNA follows: TGTGCCAGCAGCCCTCATCCCCTCGGACTAGCGGGGGGCCGCCGGGAAGATACGCAGTATTTT.

The J gene is TRBJ2-3, the V gene TRBV19; 10 bases are shared with TRBD1. Trimming cost V 0 bases and J 2 bases; bases outside gene matches: 8. The CDR3 loop spans 18 amino acids. Germline values: CDR1 LNHDA, CDR2 SQIVND (reference sequence). The CDR3 nucleotides read TGTGCCAGTAGTATAGATCTCGGGACAGGGGCGAACACAGATACGCAGTATTTT. Encoded protein: CASSIDLGTGANTDTQYF.

J is TRBJ1-2 and V is TRBV28, with 9 positions matching TRBD1. Germline lookup yields CDR1 MDHEN and CDR2 SYDVKM. The J segment lost 8 bases and the V segment lost 2 bases, leaving 9 bases of the junction unmatched. This CDR3 has 15 residues. The CDR3 DNA follows: TGTGCCAGCAGTTTAAGGTACAGGGGGCTGGGCGGCTACACCTTC. Its translation is CASSLRYRGLGGYTF.

This clone was counted only a few times. The chain couples TRBV7-2 to TRBJ1-2; D remains ambiguous. Germline CDR1 is SGHTA and CDR2 is FQGNSA. V lost 0 bases and J 8 bases, leaving 10 bases between the germline ends. The CDR3 totals 13 residues. CDR3 sequence reads: CASSLAHPAGYTF. The CDR3 DNA reads as TGTGCCAGCAGCTTAGCCCATCCCGCGGGCTACACCTTC.

The chain is built from TRBV4-2 and TRBJ1-1; perhaps TRBD1 as D (5 bases). This CDR3 spans 13 amino acids. CDR1 and CDR2 from the germline V gene are LGHNA and YNFKEQ. V was cut by 0 bases and J by 10 bases, with 12 bases left in between. The CDR3 region is CASSQDLGRGAFF. The DNA for the CDR3 is TGTGCCAGCAGCCAAGATTTAGGTAGGGGAGCTTTCTTT.

CDR3 protein: CASSVADISYEQYF. CDR3 nucleotides: TGTGCCAGCAGCGTAGCGGACATATCCTACGAGCAGTACTTC. The chain links TRBV9 to TRBJ2-5; possibly TRBD1 for D (5 bases). The last part of the DNA fits TRBJ2-7 better; the J call may be wrong. The CDR3 totals 14 residues. Germline lookup yields CDR1 SGDLS and CDR2 YYNGEE.

The V call is TRBV10-3, the J call TRBJ1-2; possibly TRBD1 for D (5 bases). Germline values: CDR1 ENHRY, CDR2 SYGVKD. The length of the CDR3 is 14 residues. V was clipped by 3 bases and J by 3 bases, with 11 bases between them. DNA for the CDR3: TGTGCCATCAGTGACTCGGGGGAGCACTATGGCTACACCTTC. Protein sequence: CAISDSGEHYGYTF.